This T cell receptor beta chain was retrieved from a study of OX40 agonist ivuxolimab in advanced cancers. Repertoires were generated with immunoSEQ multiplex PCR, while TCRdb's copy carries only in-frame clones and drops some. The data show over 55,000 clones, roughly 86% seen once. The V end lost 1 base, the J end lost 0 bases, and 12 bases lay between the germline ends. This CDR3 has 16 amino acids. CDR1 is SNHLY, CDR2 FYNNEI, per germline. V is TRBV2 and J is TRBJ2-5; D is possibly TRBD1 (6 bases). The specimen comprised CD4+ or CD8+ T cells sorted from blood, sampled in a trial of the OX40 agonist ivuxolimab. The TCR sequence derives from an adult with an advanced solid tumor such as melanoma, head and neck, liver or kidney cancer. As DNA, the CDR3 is TGTGCCAGCAGTGAAGGACAGGCCCTGTACCAAGAGACCCAGTACTTC. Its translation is CASSEGQALYQETQYF.